The clone carrying this T cell receptor beta chain has just a few counts. The record originates from a study of TIL therapy for anti-PD-1-resistant metastatic lung cancer. V shed 6 bases and J shed 3 bases, with 12 bases lying between them. Germline CDR1 and CDR2: MDHEN and SYDVKM. The CDR3 runs 14 residues. Sequencing used immunoSEQ v3. Sequencing used immunoSEQ multiplex PCR; TCRdb keeps in-frame clones, though not all of them. Of about 50,000 clones listed, roughly 85% are singletons. Time point of the sample: pre-treatment sample, taken before nivolumab and TIL therapy. The V call is TRBV28, the J call TRBJ1-5; tentative D call: TRBD1 (5 bases). This receptor was obtained from a person aged 25 to 80 with non-small cell lung cancer. Material: blood, obtained at baseline. This CDR3 is CASRLGGINQPQHF. The CDR3 coding sequence is TGTGCCAGCAGATTGGGGGGAATCAATCAGCCCCAGCATTTT.